This T cell receptor beta chain was identified in a study of T cells in Graves' hyperthyroidism and ophthalmopathy. Graves' hyperthyroidism showing no ophthalmopathy progression within 18 months was considered stable. Investigators excluded patients with uncontrolled infection, other autoimmune disease, pregnancy or lactation. Diagnoses were established using clinical symptoms, serum thyroxine and TRAb, thyroid ultrasound and orbital computed tomography. TCR beta CDR3 regions were amplified from RNA transcripts. Using the HTBI primer set, a first-round RT-PCR was run on the TCR CDR3. TCRdb reprocessed the multiplex PCR reads via MiXCR and lists one record per CDR3 protein. The table records 300,000 to 450,000 distinct CDR3 sequences, around 14% of them present only once. Of note for this clonotype: Its target is not known.

The CDR3 runs 16 residues. Germline lookup yields CDR1 LGHNA and CDR2 YNFKEQ. Trimming left V 4 bases short and J 4 bases short, with 18 bases between. Study results and caveats: Separation of ophthalmopathy from stable hyperthyroidism was achieved by a 13 V-J model.

Sequencing used blood. The chain is built from TRBV4-2 and TRBJ2-3, with a tentative D call TRBD1 (6 bases). The TCR originated in a woman in her thirties with Graves' hyperthyroidism. Here the CDR3 DNA reads TGTGCCAGCAGCCGCCCCCCGGGACAAAAGGCAGATACGCAGTATTTT. It specifies CASSRPPGQKADTQYF.